This passage covers 9 T cell receptor beta chains from one sample sequenced in a study of blood T cell repertoires in COVID-19. Libraries were prepared by immunoSEQ multiplex PCR; TCRdb keeps only in-frame clonotypes and omits some of them. The sample holds 100,000 or so clones, about 83% seen once. Sequencing used peripheral blood. The receptors derive from a man aged 35 to 55 with active or convalescent COVID-19.

This chain connects TRBV4-2 to TRBJ2-5; TRBD2 agrees at 11 bases. This CDR3 is built from 16 residues. Germline loops: CDR1 LGHNA, CDR2 YNFKEQ. With 1 base clipped from V and 4 bases from J, the junction kept 5 bases outside the gene matches. Written as DNA, the CDR3 is TGTGCCAGCAGCCAAGGCAATAGCGGGGGGGCAGAGACCCAGTACTTC. This sequence encodes CASSQGNSGGAETQYF.

The chain recombines TRBV6-2 or TRBV6-3 with TRBJ2-3; D uncertain. V lost 4 bases and J lost 4, with 15 bases in between. The CDR3 runs to 15 residues. Per the germline V gene, CDR1 is MNHEY and CDR2 is SVGEGT. The CDR3 loop reads CASSSGRPPADTQYF. In DNA, the CDR3 is TGTGCCAGCAGTTCGGGTCGACCCCCGGCAGATACGCAGTATTTT.

This clone occurred a few times. This chain uses TRBV5-1 with TRBJ1-6, with a possible D match to TRBD1 (6 bases). The V end lost 0 bases, the J end lost 7 bases, and 11 bases lay between the germline ends. CDR1 SGHRS and CDR2 YFSETQ come from the germline V gene. The CDR3 has 15 amino acids. The CDR3 bases are TGCGCCAGCAGCTTGGGTGCAGGGGACAATTCACCCCTCCACTTT. Translation gives CASSLGAGDNSPLHF.

The chain carries TRBV6-5 and TRBJ2-5, with a weak D call TRBD1 (5 bases). This CDR3 is 12 amino acids long. Trimming cost V 2 bases and J 10 bases, with 11 bases left between them. CDR1 and CDR2 from the germline V gene are MNHEY and SVGAGI. The CDR3 sequence: CASSYGPGNQYF. CDR3 nucleotides: TGTGCCAGCAGTTACGGGCCAGGGAACCAGTACTTC.

A remark on this clone: Distinct nucleotide sequences in the sample also encode this CDR3. The chain carries TRBV10-2 and TRBJ2-7, with 7 bases lining up with TRBD1. CDR3 length equals 13 residues. The trim removed 5 bases at V and 2 bases at J, leaving 3 bases unmatched. The germline CDR1 and CDR2 sequences are WSHSY and SAAADI. CDR3 sequence: CASSLQGAYEQYF. In DNA, the CDR3 is TGCGCCAGCAGTCTGCAGGGGGCCTACGAGCAGTACTTC.

The rearrangement joins TRBV3-1 (or the pseudogene TRBV3-2) to TRBJ2-3; D may be TRBD1 (6 bases). The CDR3 loop spans 15 amino acids. Germline V gene sequence: CDR1 LGHDT, CDR2 YNNKEL (reference sequence). The ends were cut back, 1 base at V and 2 bases at J, with 10 bases in the middle. CDR3 nucleotide sequence: TGTGCCAGCAGCCAAGGAGGGGGACCCACAGATACGCAGTATTTT. Its translation: CASSQGGGPTDTQYF.

V is TRBV11-3 and J is TRBJ2-1; D remains unclear. CDR3 length equals 16 residues. Germline V gene data show CDR1 as SGHNT and CDR2 as YENEEA. The ends were cut back, 1 base at V and 7 bases at J, with 17 bases in the middle. The CDR3 loop reads CASSLAPGPIGNEQFF. CDR3 nucleotides: TGTGCCAGCAGCTTAGCCCCCGGTCCCATCGGGAATGAGCAGTTCTTC.

The chain recombines TRBV7-2 with TRBJ1-5, with 10 bases matching TRBD1. CDR3 length: 15 residues. The trim removed 3 bases at V and 6 bases at J, leaving 5 bases unmatched. Germline CDR1 SGHTA, CDR2 FQGNSA. CDR3 sequence reads: CASSFDRGHIQPQHF. CDR3 nucleotide sequence: TGTGCCAGCAGCTTCGACAGGGGGCACATTCAGCCCCAGCATTTT.

This chain links TRBV5-1 with TRBJ1-2; D uncertain. This CDR3 is built from 14 residues. Trimming pared 0 bases from V and 0 bases from J, leaving 6 bases between. Germline V CDR1 and CDR2: SGHRS, YFSETQ. CDR3 nucleotide sequence: TGCGCCAGCAGCTTGGGCGGTCCTAACTATGGCTACACCTTC. Its translation is CASSLGGPNYGYTF.